One sample yielded the 26 T cell receptor beta chains listed below, sequenced in a study of early T cells in non-severe SARS-CoV-2 infection. TCRdb used MiXCR to reprocess the 5' RACE reads, holding one entry per CDR3 protein. This sample has 120,000 or so distinct CDR3 sequences, with 10% to 15% found just once. The material sequenced was whole blood, taken at baseline. These receptors originate from an adult who was a healthcare worker with PCR-confirmed SARS-CoV-2 infection or an uninfected control (not recorded which).

This clonotype was detected a few times. The J gene is TRBJ2-2, the V gene TRBV28; no clear D. V lost 5 bases, J lost 3 bases, and 16 bases lay in between. Germline V gene sequence: CDR1 MDHEN, CDR2 SYDVKM. The CDR3 is made up of 16 amino acids. The CDR3 coding sequence is TGTGCCAGCAGTCCAGTAAAGATGGCTGACACCGGGGAGCTGTTTTTT. Protein product: CASSPVKMADTGELFF. Full variable domain (remainder filled in from reference TRBV28 and TRBJ2-2): DVKVTQSSRYLVKRTGEKVFLECVQDMDHENMFWYRQDPGLGLRLIYFSYDVKMKEKGDIPEGYSVSREKKERFSLILESASTNQTSMYLCASSPVKMADTGELFFGEGSRLTVL.

The V and J genes are TRBV20-1 and TRBJ2-2; D is unclear. CDR1 and CDR2 (germline): DFQATT, SNEGSKA (reference sequence). The CDR3 has 15 residues. Trimming removed 2 bases from V and 1 base from J, with 11 bases in between. CDR3 in amino acids: CSARPPGRNTGELFF. The CDR3, as DNA: TGCAGTGCTAGACCCCCCGGAAGGAACACCGGGGAGCTGTTTTTT.

Only a few counts were recorded for this clonotype. The chain joins TRBV3-1 to TRBJ2-5; D ambiguous. V was cut by 1 base and J by 2 bases, with 2 bases left in between. Germline loops: CDR1 LGHDT, CDR2 YNNKEL (reference sequence). The CDR3 sequence is 12 residues long. The CDR3 loop reads CASSQVQETQYF. CDR3 in DNA: TGTGCCAGCAGCCAAGTTCAAGAGACCCAGTACTTC.

This clonotype was counted between two and nine times. V is TRBV27 and J is TRBJ2-7, with 11 bases lining up with TRBD1. The CDR3 runs to 16 residues. Germline lookup yields CDR1 MNHEY and CDR2 SMNVEV (reference sequence). V shed 2 bases, J shed 0 bases, and the junction held 3 bases outside the gene matches. The CDR3 bases are TGTGCCAGCAGTTTAATAGGGACAGGGGGCTCCTACGAGCAGTACTTC. Its protein product is CASSLIGTGGSYEQYF.

The chain joins TRBV10-3 to TRBJ1-1; D is possibly TRBD1 (6 bases). The V and J ends lost 7 bases and 2 bases respectively, with 11 bases between them. Germline V gene data show CDR1 as ENHRY and CDR2 as SYGVKD. The CDR3 consists of 13 residues. Here the CDR3 reads CAITGTLNTEAFF. For the CDR3, the DNA is TGTGCCATCACCGGGACACTCAACACTGAAGCTTTCTTT.

This clonotype was detected only a few times. V is TRBV20-1 and J is TRBJ1-1; TRBD1 might be the D (5 bases). Germline values: CDR1 DFQATT, CDR2 SNEGSKA (reference sequence). The CDR3 contains 12 residues. Trimming left V 5 bases short and J 1 base short, with 8 bases between. The CDR3 spells CSAYQGNTEAFF. The CDR3 DNA is TGCAGTGCTTATCAGGGGAACACTGAAGCTTTCTTT.

The chain carries TRBV12-3 or TRBV12-4 and TRBJ1-1; D is unclear. The CDR3 has 14 residues. Trimming removed 3 bases at V and 2 bases at J, with 10 bases between. Here the CDR3 DNA reads TGTGCCAGCAGTTTCACGCCGGGCAACACTGAAGCTTTCTTT. Its protein product is CASSFTPGNTEAFF.

This rearrangement joins TRBV11-2 to TRBJ2-1, with TRBD2 matching 11 bases. Germline-derived CDR1 and CDR2 are SGHAT and FQNNGV. The trim removed 3 bases at V and 3 bases at J, leaving 7 bases unmatched. The length of the CDR3 is 17 residues. This CDR3 reads CASSFTSSGRNYNEQFF. CDR3 DNA: TGTGCCAGCAGCTTTACCTCTAGCGGGAGGAACTACAATGAGCAGTTCTTC.

This clonotype occurred many times. The J gene is TRBJ2-7, the V gene TRBV6-5, with 7 positions matching TRBD1. The trim removed 1 base at V and 2 bases at J, leaving 11 bases unmatched. The CDR3 extends over 17 amino acids. Per the germline V gene, CDR1 is MNHEY and CDR2 is SVGAGI. The CDR3 DNA reads TGTGCCAGCAGTTACTATTCAGGCCGAGACAGGGCCTACGAGCAGTACTTC. It translates to CASSYYSGRDRAYEQYF.

Points on this clonotype: This could be a read error, since a much larger clone is one nucleotide away. The chain employs TRBV6-1 and TRBJ2-7, with D possibly TRBD2 on 7 matching bases. Germline V gives CDR1 MNHNS, CDR2 SASEGT. Trimming pared 7 bases from V and 5 bases from J, leaving 15 bases between. The CDR3 contains 13 residues. CDR3 sequence (DNA): TGTGCCAGCACGTACAGGGAGGGGAACGAGCAGTACTTC. It yields the protein CASTYREGNEQYF.

This clonotype showed up just a few times. The J gene is TRBJ1-1, the V gene TRBV6-6, with TRBD1 identical over 7 bases. The V and J ends lost 6 bases and 3 bases, in that order; junction bases with no gene match: 7. The V gene's germline CDR1 is MNHNY and CDR2 SVGAGI (reference sequence). The CDR3 totals 14 residues. The CDR3 region is CASRAGGAYTEAFF. For the CDR3, the DNA is TGTGCCAGCAGGGCAGGGGGGGCCTACACTGAAGCTTTCTTT.

This clonotype was picked up many times. The gene calls are TRBV9 and TRBJ2-7; possibly TRBD1 for D (6 bases). This CDR3 contains 16 residues. V lost 0 bases and J 3 bases, leaving 16 bases between the germline ends. In germline, CDR1 is SGDLS, CDR2 YYNGEE. The DNA of the CDR3 is TGTGCCAGCAGCGTAGGGACAGCCAACCCGAACTACGAGCAGTACTTC. This sequence encodes CASSVGTANPNYEQYF.

V and J are TRBV29-1 and TRBJ2-1, with TRBD2 matching over 10 bases. The CDR3 runs 14 residues. V shed 4 bases, J shed 4 bases, and the junction held 4 bases outside the gene matches. The germline CDR1 and CDR2 sequences are SQVTM and ANQGSEA. The CDR3 DNA reads TGCAGCGTTGCTCTAGCGGGGGCTTACAATGAGCAGTTCTTC. Amino acids: CSVALAGAYNEQFF.

V usage is TRBV20-1 and J usage is TRBJ1-2; 7 nucleotides line up with TRBD1. There are 15 residues in the CDR3. Germline loops: CDR1 DFQATT, CDR2 SNEGSKA (reference sequence). Germline trimming cut 4 bases from V and 3 bases from J; bases unmatched to any gene: 11. The CDR3 DNA reads as TGCAGTGCTACCAAGGCAGGGGGGCTCGACTATGGCTACACCTTC. This translates into CSATKAGGLDYGYTF.

The DNA for the CDR3 is TGTGCCAGCAGTTATATACAGAGGGTGGCCTACGAGCAGTACTTC. It translates to CASSYIQRVAYEQYF. This chain connects TRBV6-6 to TRBJ2-7; D is possibly TRBD2 (5 bases). This CDR3 is built from 15 residues. Germline CDR1 MNHNY, CDR2 SVGAGI (reference sequence). V was trimmed by 3 bases and J by 2 bases, leaving 14 bases between them.

V and J are TRBV28 and TRBJ1-1; no reliable D call. CDR1 is MDHEN, CDR2 SYDVKM, per germline. The CDR3 is 15 amino acids. Trimming removed 5 bases at V and 5 bases at J, with 18 bases between. The CDR3 spells CASSITTGIVTEAFF. Written as DNA, the CDR3 is TGTGCCAGCAGTATTACGACGGGGATTGTGACTGAAGCTTTCTTT.

The chain links TRBV7-3 to TRBJ2-2; D gene ambiguous. CDR1 and CDR2 from the germline V gene are SGHTA and FQGTGA. Trimming took off 7 bases at V and 1 base at J, with 7 bases between the two ends. The CDR3 covers 13 residues. The CDR3 spells CASNPGNTGELFF. The DNA for the CDR3 is TGTGCCAGCAACCCAGGGAACACCGGGGAGCTGTTTTTT.

This clonotype was observed a few times. The chain is built from TRBV18 and TRBJ2-3; the match to TRBD2 covers 10 bases. Germline assignment: CDR1 KGHSH and CDR2 LQKENI. Trimming removed 3 bases from V and 6 bases from J; junction bases left unmatched: 6. There are 15 residues in the CDR3. The CDR3 bases are TGTGCCAGCTCACCGAGGGAACTAGCGGGGGATACGCAGTATTTT. This sequence encodes CASSPRELAGDTQYF.

The chain links TRBV28 to TRBJ2-3; 7 positions agree with TRBD2. The CDR3 has 14 residues. Per germline, CDR1 MDHEN and CDR2 SYDVKM. V was pared by 4 bases and J by 4 bases, with 5 bases of the junction left unmatched. The CDR3 spells CASSYPGLPDTQYF. In DNA, the CDR3 is TGTGCCAGCAGTTACCCGGGACTACCAGATACGCAGTATTTT.

This clonotype was observed at least ten times. This chain connects TRBV7-9 to TRBJ1-1; D unresolved. Germline V gives CDR1 SEHNR, CDR2 FQNEAQ (reference sequence). V lost 6 bases, J lost 0 bases, and 11 bases lay in between. This CDR3 region has 14 residues. The CDR3 sequence is CASSGGRVNTEAFF. Written as DNA, the CDR3 is TGTGCCAGCAGTGGTGGCAGAGTGAACACTGAAGCTTTCTTT. The whole variable domain, remainder taken from reference TRBV7-9 and TRBJ1-1, is DTGVSQNPRHKITKRGQNVTFRCDPISEHNRLYWYRQTLGQGPEFLTYFQNEAQLEKSRLLSDRFSAERPKGSFSTLEIQRTEQGDSAMYLCASSGGRVNTEAFFGQGTRLTVV.

V gene TRBV10-3 combines with J gene TRBJ2-7; 10 nucleotides line up with TRBD2. The CDR3 totals 15 residues. V was pared by 10 bases and J by 7 bases, with 16 bases of the junction left unmatched. The germline CDR1 and CDR2 sequences are ENHRY and SYGVKD. For the CDR3, the DNA is TGTGCCACCTCCGGACTAGCGGCACCACCGTGGGAGCAGTACTTC. Its translation is CATSGLAAPPWEQYF.

The CDR3 protein is CAISDTSSYNEQFF. CDR3 nucleotide sequence: TGTGCCATTTCGGACACTAGCTCCTACAATGAGCAGTTCTTC. The chain carries TRBV3-1 and TRBJ2-1, with D perhaps being TRBD1 or TRBD2 (5 bases each). Germline CDR1 is LGHDT and CDR2 is YNNKEL (reference sequence). The CDR3 runs 14 residues. V was pared by 10 bases and J by 0 bases, with 13 bases between.

This clonotype was seen only a few times. The chain couples TRBV4-1 to TRBJ2-1, with unresolved D. V shed 1 base and J shed 5 bases, with 15 bases lying between them. Germline assignment: CDR1 MGHRA and CDR2 YSYEKL. The CDR3 is 16 residues long. The CDR3 protein is CASSQGTRLQNNEQFF. The CDR3 DNA reads as TGCGCCAGCAGCCAAGGAACGCGACTTCAGAACAATGAGCAGTTCTTC.

This clonotype was seen more than once but under ten times. The chain uses TRBV29-1 and TRBJ2-5; D is uncertain. The CDR3 length is 11 residues. Germline values: CDR1 SQVTM, CDR2 ANQGSEA. Trimming took 4 bases from V and 5 from J, leaving 8 bases between them. The CDR3, as DNA: TGCAGCGTTGTGGCTACGGAGACCCAGTACTTC. Amino acid sequence: CSVVATETQYF.

About this clonotype: Mismatch with germline at one junction end may stem from a read error. The V gene is TRBV10-3, the J gene TRBJ1-2; 9 bases are a match to TRBD1. The germline gives CDR1 ENHRY, CDR2 SYGVKD. This CDR3 is built from 14 residues. The CDR3, as DNA: TGTGCCATCAGGGGACAGGGTGATAACGATGGCTACACCTTC. Its protein is CAIRGQGDNDGYTF.

This clonotype was picked up a small number of times. The rearrangement links TRBV12-5 to TRBJ1-6; a possible D gene is TRBD1 (5 bases). The V gene lost 1 base and the J gene lost 7 bases, with 11 bases spanning the gap. The CDR3 is made up of 15 amino acids. Germline V gene data show CDR1 as LGHNT and CDR2 as FRNRAP. The CDR3 sequence: CASGLDRGTNSPLHF. CDR3 in DNA: TGTGCTAGTGGTTTGGATCGGGGGACCAATTCACCCCTCCACTTT.